This T cell receptor (beta chain) originates from a study of cytomegalovirus exposure and HLA in healthy donors (dated by TCRdb to about 2017). Regarding the complete study: According to an earlier analysis of a few hundred of the donors, 150 million to 200 million T cells yielded roughly 110 million unique TCR beta sequences and approximately 300 Gb of sequence data. Of the 350 to 450 genotyped donors, approximately 80% fell in the genetic ancestry cluster associated with self-reported Caucasian donors. The study profiled the T cell repertoires of 500 to 800 subjects by immunosequencing and related them to cytomegalovirus serostatus. HLA typing included class I and class II loci at four-digit resolution. An earlier analysis of several hundred of the donors applied high-throughput TCR beta sequencing to assess whether each TCR beta V gene segment acted as functional or pseudogenic. Typing coverage varied by locus: roughly 629-640 donors for A, B, C, DRB1 and DQB1; roughly 510 for DQA1; over 600 for DPA1; approximately 470 for DPB1. An early release covering 550 to 700 HLA-typed donors comprised approximately 290 gigabases of sequencing data and around 80 million unique TCR sequences. A later analysis re-examined previously published TCR beta repertoires from more than 550 donors and added high-resolution HLA genotyping to investigate patterns of TCR occurrence. Rather than using new phenotypic data, the later analysis identified candidate immune exposures from TCR beta sequences and from how often those sequences occurred across donors. The aim of the study was to test whether cataloging public T cell receptors could identify signatures of past pathogen exposure. Four to six DR-DQ haplotypes were handled as single units for association and clustering, since linkage in the cohort was strong. Donor age, sex, ethnicity and CMV serostatus were compiled alongside the repertoire data. A later genetic analysis used genome-wide SNP genotypes for about 65% of the roughly 700 donors, treating that subset as a discovery cohort. Besides the first cohort of more than 650 subjects, a separate validation cohort made up of 120 different subjects was used. On average, about 240,000 unique TCR beta nucleotide sequences were sequenced per donor among several hundred genotyped donors of the cohort, with around 19% of those sequences being non-productive. To predict cytomegalovirus infection status, the study brought together high-throughput TCR immunosequencing, statistical association of individual TCRs with disease status, and machine learning. All discovery cohort repertoires had been generated using a single sequencing platform.

The cohort comprised fewer than 750 healthy bone marrow donors. All cohort members were sampled while nominally healthy, although unrecorded immune exposures were likely present. The donor was CMV seronegative and was included in the group of approximately 350 seronegative cohort members. A peripheral blood sample was collected from each donor, and TCR beta sequencing was performed on peripheral blood mononuclear cells. The Qiagen DNeasy Blood Extraction Kit was used to extract genomic DNA from the blood cell samples. Notes on this clone: Its antigen is currently not known. Per-base quality was not reported, and no clone a single base away is much larger than it.

The protocol used for the library was the immunoSEQ multiplex PCR assay. The multiplex PCR relied on a mix of 60 forward primers for TCR Vbeta segments and 13 reverse primers for TCR Jbeta segments. The CDR3 region of rearranged TCR beta genes was amplified from genomic DNA by a multiplex PCR assay. The amplified TCR beta libraries were sequenced on the Illumina HiSeq System as 87-base-pair reads. From the authors' description of their analysis: In a later analysis, 77 million or so unique TCR beta chains were counted across the roughly 610 repertoires, and roughly 9.9 million of these chains were shared by at least two donors. A nearest-neighbor algorithm error-corrected the raw reads and collapsed the reads into unique sequences, merging closely related sequences to remove PCR and sequencing errors. To assign V, D and J gene segments, CDR3 sequences were aligned to IMGT reference sequences. For a sequence to be retained, at least a six-nucleotide match to both a V gene segment and a J gene segment was required. A rearrangement was called productive if the CDR3 had no stop codons and remained in frame with V and J, and every other rearrangement was called non-productive. Following IMGT convention, CDR3 was defined as the stretch from the second conserved V-encoded cysteine to the conserved J-encoded phenylalanine. The earlier analysis of 450 to 750 of the donors excluded any sequence lacking an unambiguous match to a single V gene segment. In an earlier analysis of around 600 of the donors, V segments were called functional above 56.7% productive rearrangements and were called segregating when the between-donor standard deviation exceeded 5%. To diagnose cytomegalovirus status from the catalog of TCR beta chain sequences, a statistical classification framework was built. A later analysis assigned V and J genes by comparing TCR nucleotide sequences with IMGT/GENE-DB human TR gene sequences. Using the TCRdist pipeline, a later analysis assigned CDR3 sequences along with most-parsimonious VDJ recombination scenarios. A later analysis defined each TCR beta chain by its CDR3 amino acid sequence plus V-gene family, and excluded reads lacking a unique V-gene family. In a later analysis, some 600 highly shared, low-generation-probability nucleotide sequences were removed to address suspected cross-contamination and a sequencing artifact. In a later analysis, a clonal expansion index was calculated for each public chain from normalized within-repertoire ranks of inferred template counts. Generation probabilities in a later analysis came from a VDJ recombination model fitted to out-of-frame rearrangements, and those results were checked against IGoR. Hypergeometric tests were used in a later analysis to score TCR-TCR, TCR-HLA and TCR-CMV co-occurrence, with a repertoire-size bias correction applied to the TCR pairs. A later analysis estimated false discovery rates by permuting HLA or CMV assignments 20 times. In a later analysis, co-occurring TCRs were grouped using DBSCAN, with TCRdist sequence similarity added in when clustering inside HLA-allele-positive subsets. For co-occurrence clustering, repertoires with fewer than 30,000 or more than 120,000 public chains were excluded, along with four or five repertoires with anomalous nucleotide sharing. TCRdb retrieved this table from immuneACCESS and kept in-frame rearrangements only. Not all clones are present; in checked studies, unresolved V genes account for under half, and no reason is known for the remainder. V and J calls and clone size come straight from that table; D and trimming were deduced from the DNA. A total of approximately 140,000 clones appear in this sample, approximately 71% of them only once. Jointly, the top ten make up around 3.2% of the sample.

General study outcomes and caveats: Roughly uniform sequencing depth across donors was assumed in presence/absence analyses, although this assumption may not hold. In this cohort, only TCR beta chains were sequenced, and detectable features were limited by the absence of alpha or paired-chain data. A further reported finding was that TCR beta sequences accurately predicted the HLA-A and HLA-B alleles for most subjects in the first cohort. An association between a missense DCLRE1C variant and V-gene and J-gene trimming of TCR beta chains was found in a later genetic analysis and replicated in an independent cohort. Linkage disequilibrium might explain the correlated functional status among segregating V segments, but an unknown experimental factor could not be excluded. Immune exposure information for the cohort was limited to CMV serostatus. In a later analysis, TCR association rates were found to vary across HLA loci, with the most associated TCRs seen for DRB1 alleles and the fewest for HLA-C alleles. According to the authors, the approach could potentially be generalized to other disease states and immunological phenotypes. A few of the identified cytomegalovirus-associated TCR beta chains were confirmed in vitro to be specific for cytomegalovirus antigens. A later analysis found that HLA-associated TCR beta chains were more clonally expanded and had lower generation probabilities than equally common non-associated chains. In a later analysis, 16,951 TCR beta sequences were associated with specific HLA alleles at a false discovery rate of 0.05. Most TCR sequences were observed very rarely across donors, whereas some public TCRs were present in many individuals. Because some donors lacked HLA typing at each locus, the association tests relied only on the typed subset. When HLA alleles, especially DR and DQ, strongly co-occurred, attributing TCR associations to individual alleles was difficult. Fewer than 20 rarely observed V segments, including chromosome 9 orphons, were excluded from the earlier analysis of approximately 600 of the donors because counts were too low. Cytomegalovirus status was reported to be diagnosed by the classifier with high specificity and sensitivity in both the original and validation cohorts. In a later genetic analysis, fewer N-insertions in productive TCRs were reported among donors in an Asian-associated ancestry cluster than the roughly 710-donor mean. A total of 150 to 200 TCR beta chains were listed by the study as associated with cytomegalovirus. A cluster of highly shared sequence variants was judged likely to be a technical artifact of the sequencing pipeline. A later analysis found that most CMV-associated TCR beta chains appeared HLA-restricted, with HLA associations seemingly driven largely by CMV exposure. An earlier analysis of approximately 600 of the donors showed that most TCR beta V segments appeared in productive rearrangements either about 87% or about 30% of the time, which broadly matched IMGT annotations. Several of the top co-occurrence clusters appeared to be linked to parvovirus B19, influenza, CMV and Epstein-Barr virus, according to a later analysis.

This sequence was found in a man aged 35 to 55 in good health and CMV-seronegative. The source material was PBMCs.

CDR3 region: CASSERQGSNTGELFF. The nucleotide sequence reads as follows: TGTGCCAGCAGCGAAAGACAGGGGTCGAACACCGGGGAGCTGTTTTTT. The receptor chain draws on TRBV9 and TRBJ2-2, with TRBD1 matching 8 junction bases. Taken from the germline V gene, the CDR1 and CDR2 loops are SGDLS and YYNGEE. The V end gives up 3 bases and the J end 0 bases, leaving 4 bases in the junction not matched to a gene. Its CDR3 holds 16 amino acids, cysteine through phenylalanine. Of all the DNA, just the CDR3 is kept, 48 bases in frame from base 1.